A selection of T cell receptor beta chains follows, all from one sample in a study of cytotoxic CD8 clonotypes in ibrutinib-treated CLL. The repertoire was sequenced with immunoSEQ multiplex PCR; TCRdb's copy has only in-frame clones and lacks some. Among over 200,000 clones listed, approximately 75% were seen once. Source: PBMCs, taken after 12 months of ibrutinib treatment. The receptors stem from a human donor with chronic lymphocytic leukemia. CDR3s include the opening cysteine and the closing phenylalanine or tryptophan. Each record gives: J gene, V gene, D gene, clone size, CDR3 length, CDR3 protein, CDR3 DNA. D genes are given only for firm matches. Some rows have no size entry. The others give once, few or many, or a class for an expanded clone.

>TRBJ2-1|TRBV4-1|TRBD1|NA|14
CASSLGQGADEQFF
TGCGCCAGCAGCCTAGGACAGGGGGCCGATGAGCAGTTCTTC
>TRBJ1-2|TRBV6-5|NA|NA|14
CASSSPSLGGGYTF
TGTGCCAGCAGTTCACCGTCCCTGGGGGGCGGCTACACCTTC
>TRBJ2-7|TRBV4-1|NA|NA|10
CASSPGPLHF
TGCGCCAGCAGCCCAGGACCCCTGCACTTC
>TRBJ2-1|TRBV5-1|TRBD2|few|14
CASSLRLAGDEQFF
TGCGCCAGCAGCCTTCGACTAGCGGGAGATGAGCAGTTCTTC
>TRBJ2-7|TRBV6-1|NA|NA|15
CAILDPVVTTYEQYF
TGTGCCATCCTCGACCCGGTGGTAACCACCTACGAGCAGTACTTC
>TRBJ2-1|TRBV9|NA|NA|15
CASSAGHAGYNEQFF
TGTGCCAGCAGCGCCGGGCACGCGGGCTACAATGAGCAGTTCTTC
>TRBJ2-7|TRBV9|TRBD2|NA|14
CASSSGGSSYEQYF
TGTGCCAGCAGTAGCGGGGGTAGCTCCTACGAGCAGTACTTC
>TRBJ2-3|TRBV30|TRBD2|NA|15
CAWSVLSGGTDTQYF
TGTGCCTGGAGTGTACTTAGCGGGGGCACAGATACGCAGTATTTT
>TRBJ2-7|TRBV5-1|NA|NA|15
CASSFKLQDTGEQYF
TGCGCCAGCAGCTTCAAACTACAGGATACTGGGGAGCAGTACTTC
>TRBJ1-1|TRBV19|NA|NA|15
CARRREGQQNTEAFF
TGTGCCAGGAGGAGAGAAGGACAGCAGAACACTGAAGCTTTCTTT
>TRBJ2-5|TRBV11-2|NA|NA|13
CASSPTLQETQYF
TGTGCCAGCAGCCCAACACTCCAAGAGACCCAGTACTTC
>TRBJ2-7|TRBV5-1|TRBD1|once|16
CASSLALRDRGTEQYF
TGCGCCAGCAGCTTGGCCCTGCGGGACAGGGGGACCGAGCAGTACTTC
>TRBJ2-7|TRBV11-2|NA|NA|13
CASSRTSSYEQYF
TGTGCCAGCAGCCGAACTAGCTCCTACGAGCAGTACTTC
>TRBJ2-1|TRBV25-1|TRBD2|NA|15
CASRASGRWGNEQFF
TGTGCCAGCAGAGCTAGCGGGAGGTGGGGGAATGAGCAGTTCTTC
>TRBJ1-2|TRBV6-5|TRBD1|NA|15
CASSWKGTGVNGYTF
TGTGCCAGCAGTTGGAAAGGAACAGGGGTTAATGGCTACACCTTC
>TRBJ2-3|TRBV6-5|NA|NA|12
CASRLSGDTQYF
TGTGCCAGCAGGTTGTCGGGAGATACGCAGTATTTT
>TRBJ1-1|TRBV27|NA|NA|14
CASSYGAGNTEAFF
TGTGCCAGCAGTTACGGGGCAGGGAATACTGAAGCTTTCTTT
>TRBJ1-1|TRBV6-4|NA|NA|13
CASSEVEGTEAFF
TGTGCCAGCAGTGAGGTCGAGGGCACTGAAGCTTTCTTT
>TRBJ2-5|TRBV10-1|TRBD1|NA|14
CASSLRDSQETQYF
TGCGCCAGCAGTCTCCGGGACAGTCAAGAGACCCAGTACTTC
>TRBJ1-2|TRBV5-5|TRBD1|NA|13
CASSRDRQYGYTF
TGTGCCAGCAGCCGGGACAGGCAATATGGCTACACCTTC
>TRBJ2-7|TRBV7-9|NA|NA|13
CASSFSGDYEQYF
TGTGCCAGCAGCTTCTCTGGGGACTACGAGCAGTACTTC
>TRBJ1-2|TRBV7-9|TRBD1|NA|14
CASSPGQGLGGYTF
TGTGCCAGCAGCCCTGGACAGGGATTGGGTGGCTACACCTTC
>TRBJ2-2|TRBV6-1|NA|many|14
CASTLTGNTGELFF
TGTGCCAGCACCTTGACAGGGAACACCGGGGAGCTGTTTTTT
>TRBJ2-7|TRBV2|NA|NA|14
CASSERRSDHEQYF
TGTGCCAGCAGTGAGCGTAGATCCGATCACGAGCAGTACTTC
>TRBJ1-2|TRBV7-2|NA|NA|14
CASSRETGKYGYTF
TGTGCCAGCAGCCGAGAGACAGGAAAGTATGGCTACACCTTC
>TRBJ2-5|TRBV13|NA|NA|14
CASSRVSVGETQYF
TGTGCCAGCAGCAGAGTCAGCGTCGGAGAGACCCAGTACTTC
>TRBJ2-7|TRBV20-1|NA|NA|11
CSKDPSYEQYF
TGCAGCAAAGATCCTTCCTACGAGCAGTACTTC
>TRBJ1-1|TRBV6-4|NA|few|13
CATAAGENTEAFF
TGTGCCACTGCTGCAGGGGAGAACACTGAAGCTTTCTTT
>TRBJ1-5|TRBV2|NA|NA|13
CASSGLTNQPQHF
TGTGCCAGCTCTGGACTTACGAATCAGCCCCAGCATTTT
>TRBJ2-2|TRBV2|NA|few|14
CASSEMRNTGELFF
TGTGCCAGCAGTGAAATGCGGAACACCGGGGAGCTGTTTTTT
>TRBJ1-4|TRBV28|NA|once|14
CASSYHLTNEKLFF
TGTGCCAGCAGTTACCACCTTACTAATGAAAAACTGTTTTTT
>TRBJ2-7|TRBV7-9|TRBD2|NA|18
CASRHRTGLAGGSNEQYF
TGTGCCAGCAGACACAGGACGGGACTAGCGGGAGGAAGCAACGAGCAGTACTTC
>TRBJ2-7|TRBV11-2|NA|once|12
CASSLSGFEQYF
TGTGCCAGCAGCTTATCGGGTTTCGAGCAGTACTTC
>TRBJ1-6|TRBV6-5|TRBD1|NA|15
CASRLQGAFNSPLHF
TGTGCCAGCAGGTTACAGGGGGCTTTCAATTCACCCCTCCACTTT
>TRBJ2-3|TRBV11-2|NA|NA|12
CASSLSGDTQYF
TGTGCCAGCAGCTTAAGCGGAGATACGCAGTATTTT
>TRBJ2-7|TRBV20-1|NA|NA|11
CSASPSVEQYF
TGCAGTGCTTCCCCCTCCGTCGAGCAGTACTTC
>TRBJ2-5|TRBV28|TRBD1|NA|13
CATRQGAEETQYF
TGTGCTACCCGTCAGGGGGCGGAAGAGACCCAGTACTTC
>TRBJ2-1|TRBV2|NA|NA|11
CASSEREEQFF
TGTGCCAGCAGTGAACGGGAGGAGCAGTTCTTC
>TRBJ1-6|TRBV27|TRBD1|NA|16
CASSRPRTGLNSPLHF
TGTGCCAGCAGCAGGCCTCGGACAGGTCTGAATTCACCCCTCCACTTT
>TRBJ2-3|TRBV7-8|NA|NA|16
CASSLGQGTSTDTQYF
TGTGCCAGCAGCTTAGGCCAGGGTACTAGCACAGATACGCAGTATTTT
>TRBJ2-5|TRBV29-1|TRBD2|NA|14
CSVLLAGTQETQYF
TGCAGCGTCTTACTAGCGGGCACCCAAGAGACCCAGTACTTC
>TRBJ1-4|TRBV11-2|NA|NA|12
CASSRPNEKLFF
TGTGCCAGCAGCCGACCTAATGAAAAACTGTTTTTT
>TRBJ2-3|TRBV2|TRBD1|many|15
CARNYEGTGADTQYF
TGTGCCAGGAACTACGAAGGGACAGGGGCCGATACGCAGTATTTT
>TRBJ2-4|TRBV19|NA|NA|15
CASGGENLAKNIQYF
TGTGCCAGTGGAGGGGAAAACCTAGCCAAAAACATTCAGTACTTC
>TRBJ1-2|TRBV18|NA|NA|17
CASSPPIGRSINYGYTF
TGTGCCAGCTCACCACCGATTGGCAGGTCGATTAACTATGGCTACACCTTC
>TRBJ2-1|TRBV10-1|NA|NA|12
CASSESILPALF
TGCGCCAGCAGTGAGTCGATTTTGCCGGCACTCTTC